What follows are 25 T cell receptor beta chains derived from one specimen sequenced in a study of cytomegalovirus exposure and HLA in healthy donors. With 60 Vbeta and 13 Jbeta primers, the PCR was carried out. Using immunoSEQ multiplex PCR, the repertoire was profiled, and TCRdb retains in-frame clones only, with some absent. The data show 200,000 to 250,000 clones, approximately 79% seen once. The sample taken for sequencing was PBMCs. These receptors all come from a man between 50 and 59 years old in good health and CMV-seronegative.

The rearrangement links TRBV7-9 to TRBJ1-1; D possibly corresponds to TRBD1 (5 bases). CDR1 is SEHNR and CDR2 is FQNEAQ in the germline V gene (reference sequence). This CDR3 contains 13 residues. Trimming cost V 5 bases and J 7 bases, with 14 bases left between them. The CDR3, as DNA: TGTGCCAGCAGCCCAGGGTTGATATTTGAAGCTTTCTTT. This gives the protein CASSPGLIFEAFF.

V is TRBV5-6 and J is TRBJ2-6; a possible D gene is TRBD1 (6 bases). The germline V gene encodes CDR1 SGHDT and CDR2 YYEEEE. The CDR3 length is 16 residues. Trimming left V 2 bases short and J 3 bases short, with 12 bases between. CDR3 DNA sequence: TGTGCCAGCAGCTTACTTACAGGGAATGGGGCCAACGTCCTGACTTTC. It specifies CASSLLTGNGANVLTF.

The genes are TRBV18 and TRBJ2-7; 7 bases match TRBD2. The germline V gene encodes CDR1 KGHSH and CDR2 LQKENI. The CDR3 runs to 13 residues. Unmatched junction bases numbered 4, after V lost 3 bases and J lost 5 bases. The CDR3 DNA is TGTGCCAGCTCACCGGGACTAAAAGACGAGCAGTACTTC. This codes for CASSPGLKDEQYF. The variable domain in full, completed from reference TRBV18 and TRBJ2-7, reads NAGVMQNPRHLVRRRGQEARLRCSPMKGHSHVYWYRQLPEEGLKFMVYLQKENIIDESGMPKERFSAEFPKEGPSILRIQQVVRGDSAAYFCASSPGLKDEQYFGPGTRLTVT.

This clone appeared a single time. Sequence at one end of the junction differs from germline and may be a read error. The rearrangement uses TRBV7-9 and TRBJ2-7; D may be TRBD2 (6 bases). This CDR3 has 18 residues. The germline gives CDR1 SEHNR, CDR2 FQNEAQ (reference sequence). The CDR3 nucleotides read TGTTCCAGCAGCTTCCCTTCGCGGTCGTTGGGAGGCTCCTACGAGCAGTACTTC. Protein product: CSSSFPSRSLGGSYEQYF.

The CDR3 DNA sequence: TGTGCCAGCAGTTTATTCCAGGGTGAAAAACTGTTTTTT. It yields the protein CASSLFQGEKLFF. The chain couples TRBV28 to TRBJ1-4; TRBD1 might be the D (5 bases). V dropped 1 base and J dropped 7 bases, with 7 bases sitting between them. Germline values: CDR1 MDHEN, CDR2 SYDVKM. The CDR3 is made up of 13 amino acids.

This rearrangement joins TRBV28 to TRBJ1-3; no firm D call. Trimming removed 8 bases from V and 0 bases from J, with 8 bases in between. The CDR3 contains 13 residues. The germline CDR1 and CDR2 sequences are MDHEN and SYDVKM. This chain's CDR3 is CASSGFSGNTIYF. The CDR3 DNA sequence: TGTGCCAGCTCAGGTTTCTCTGGAAACACCATATATTTT.

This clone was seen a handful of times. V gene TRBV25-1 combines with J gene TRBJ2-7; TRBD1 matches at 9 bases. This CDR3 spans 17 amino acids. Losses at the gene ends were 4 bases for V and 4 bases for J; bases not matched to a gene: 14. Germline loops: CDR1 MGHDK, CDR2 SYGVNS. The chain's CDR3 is CASSGAPQTGGKYEQYF. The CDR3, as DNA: TGTGCCAGCAGTGGGGCCCCCCAAACAGGGGGCAAATACGAGCAGTACTTC.

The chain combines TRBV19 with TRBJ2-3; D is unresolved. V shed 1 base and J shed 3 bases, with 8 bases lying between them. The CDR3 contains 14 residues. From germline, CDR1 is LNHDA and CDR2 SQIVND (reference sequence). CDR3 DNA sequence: TGTGCCAGTAGTATAGCTCACGGGACAGATACGCAGTATTTT. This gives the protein CASSIAHGTDTQYF.

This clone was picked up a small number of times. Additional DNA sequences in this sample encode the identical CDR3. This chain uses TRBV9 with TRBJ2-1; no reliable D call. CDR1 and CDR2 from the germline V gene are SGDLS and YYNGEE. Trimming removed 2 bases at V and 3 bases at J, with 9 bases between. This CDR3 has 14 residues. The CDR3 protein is CASSVVSVYNEQFF. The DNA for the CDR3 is TGTGCCAGCAGCGTGGTCTCAGTCTACAATGAGCAGTTCTTC.

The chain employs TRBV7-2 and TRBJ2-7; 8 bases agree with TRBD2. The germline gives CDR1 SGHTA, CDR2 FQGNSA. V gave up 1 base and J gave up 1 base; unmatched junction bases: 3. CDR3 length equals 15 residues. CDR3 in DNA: TGTGCCAGCAGCTTAGGGACTAGCAGTTCCTACGAGCAGTACTTC. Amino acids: CASSLGTSSSYEQYF.

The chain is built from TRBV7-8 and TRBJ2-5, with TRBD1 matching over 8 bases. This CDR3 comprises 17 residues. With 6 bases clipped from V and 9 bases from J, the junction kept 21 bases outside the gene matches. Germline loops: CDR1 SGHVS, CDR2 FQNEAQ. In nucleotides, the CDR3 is TGTGCCAGCAGGAGTATAGCCCGGGACAGGCCCTCGGAGGCCCAGTACTTC. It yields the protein CASRSIARDRPSEAQYF.

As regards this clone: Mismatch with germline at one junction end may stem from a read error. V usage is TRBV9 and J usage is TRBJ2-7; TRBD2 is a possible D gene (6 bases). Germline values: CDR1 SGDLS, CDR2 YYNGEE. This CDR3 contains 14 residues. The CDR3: CASTVSSEPYEQYF. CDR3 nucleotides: TGTGCCAGCACCGTATCTAGCGAACCCTACGAGCAGTACTTC.

The CDR3 spells CASSPPALAGGTDTQYF. The CDR3 DNA reads TGTGCCAGCTCACCACCTGCGTTAGCGGGAGGCACAGATACGCAGTATTTT. The chain joins TRBV18 to TRBJ2-3; 9 bases map to TRBD2. V shed 0 bases, J shed 1 base, and the junction held 5 bases outside the gene matches. Germline CDR1 KGHSH, CDR2 LQKENI. There are 17 residues in the CDR3.

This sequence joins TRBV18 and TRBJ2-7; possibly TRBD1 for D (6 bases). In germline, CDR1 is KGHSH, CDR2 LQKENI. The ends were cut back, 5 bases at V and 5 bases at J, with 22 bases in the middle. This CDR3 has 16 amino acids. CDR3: CASSEDSLIPSDEQYF. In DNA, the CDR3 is TGTGCCAGCTCAGAGGACAGCCTGATACCGTCGGACGAGCAGTACTTC.

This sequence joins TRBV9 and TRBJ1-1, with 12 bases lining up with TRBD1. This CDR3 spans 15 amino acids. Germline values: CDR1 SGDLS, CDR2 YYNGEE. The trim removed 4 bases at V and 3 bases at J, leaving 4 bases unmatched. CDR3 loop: CASSTGQGAYTEAFF. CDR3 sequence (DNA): TGTGCCAGCAGCACGGGACAGGGGGCTTACACTGAAGCTTTCTTT.

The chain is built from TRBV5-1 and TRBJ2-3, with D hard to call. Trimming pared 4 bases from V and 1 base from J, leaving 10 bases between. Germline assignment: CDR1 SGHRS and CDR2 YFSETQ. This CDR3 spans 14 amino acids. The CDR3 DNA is TGCGCCAGCAGCGTAGACACGCGCACAGATACGCAGTATTTT. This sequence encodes CASSVDTRTDTQYF.

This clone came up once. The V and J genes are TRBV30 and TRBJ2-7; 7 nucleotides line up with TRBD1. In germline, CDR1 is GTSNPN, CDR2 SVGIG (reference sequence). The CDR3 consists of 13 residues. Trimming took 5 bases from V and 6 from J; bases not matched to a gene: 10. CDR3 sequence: CAWELNRGTEQYF. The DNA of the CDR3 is TGTGCCTGGGAGCTTAACAGGGGAACCGAGCAGTACTTC.

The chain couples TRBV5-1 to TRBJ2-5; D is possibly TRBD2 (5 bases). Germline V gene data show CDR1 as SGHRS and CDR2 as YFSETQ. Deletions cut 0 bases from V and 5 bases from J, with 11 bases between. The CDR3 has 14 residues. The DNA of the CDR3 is TGCGCCAGCAGCTTGGTGGTGGGAGTGGAGACCCAGTACTTC. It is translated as CASSLVVGVETQYF.

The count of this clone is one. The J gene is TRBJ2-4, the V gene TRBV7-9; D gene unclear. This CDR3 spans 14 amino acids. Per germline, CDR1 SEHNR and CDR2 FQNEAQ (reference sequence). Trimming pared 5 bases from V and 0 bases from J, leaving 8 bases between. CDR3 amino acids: CASSRELAKNIQYF. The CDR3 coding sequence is TGTGCCAGCAGCCGTGAGTTAGCCAAAAACATTCAGTACTTC.

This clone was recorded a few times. CDR3 protein: CASSLTSGRGTDTQYF. The DNA of the CDR3 is TGTGCCAGCAGCTTGACTAGCGGGAGAGGCACAGATACGCAGTATTTT. The V and J genes are TRBV9 and TRBJ2-3, with 12 positions matching TRBD2. CDR3 size: 16 residues. Germline loops: CDR1 SGDLS, CDR2 YYNGEE. V lost 4 bases to trimming and J lost 1 base; unmatched junction nucleotides: 4.

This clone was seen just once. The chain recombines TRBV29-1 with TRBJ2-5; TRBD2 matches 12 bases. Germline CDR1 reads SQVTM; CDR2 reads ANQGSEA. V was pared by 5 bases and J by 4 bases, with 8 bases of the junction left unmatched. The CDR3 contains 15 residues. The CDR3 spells CSVMRLAGAPETQYF. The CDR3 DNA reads TGCAGCGTTATGCGACTAGCGGGAGCTCCAGAGACCCAGTACTTC.

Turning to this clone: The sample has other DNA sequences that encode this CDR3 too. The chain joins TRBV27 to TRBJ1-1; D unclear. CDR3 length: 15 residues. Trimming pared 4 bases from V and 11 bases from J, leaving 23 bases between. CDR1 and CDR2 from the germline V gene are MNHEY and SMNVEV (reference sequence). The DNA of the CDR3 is TGTGCCAGCAGTTCGGACCTCCGGGGTCCCCTTGAGGCTTTCTTT. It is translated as CASSSDLRGPLEAFF.

The CDR3 here is CASSVPSGDEQYF. The CDR3 nucleotides are TGTGCCAGTAGTGTCCCTAGTGGTGACGAGCAGTACTTC. The V and J genes are TRBV19 and TRBJ2-7; D remains ambiguous. The V gene's germline CDR1 is LNHDA and CDR2 SQIVND (reference sequence). CDR3 length equals 13 residues. The germline V and J ends were trimmed by 5 bases and 5 bases, with 13 bases remaining between them.

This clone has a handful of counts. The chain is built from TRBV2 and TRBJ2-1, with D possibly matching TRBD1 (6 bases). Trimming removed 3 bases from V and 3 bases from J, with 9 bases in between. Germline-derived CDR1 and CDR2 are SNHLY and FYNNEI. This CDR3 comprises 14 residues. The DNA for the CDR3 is TGTGCCAGCAGTGAGGTGGGACACTACAATGAGCAGTTCTTC. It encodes CASSEVGHYNEQFF.

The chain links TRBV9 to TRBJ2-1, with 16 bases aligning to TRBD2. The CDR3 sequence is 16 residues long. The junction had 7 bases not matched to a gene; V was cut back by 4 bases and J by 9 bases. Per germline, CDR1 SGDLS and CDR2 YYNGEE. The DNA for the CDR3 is TGTGCCAGCAGCACTCCCGGGACTAGCGGGAGGGTTGAGCAGTTCTTC. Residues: CASSTPGTSGRVEQFF.